One sample yielded the 20 T cell receptor beta chains listed below, sequenced in a study of T cells in tuberculosis. The method was immunoSEQ multiplex PCR; TCRdb's version includes in-frame clones alone and lacks a portion of them. Of tens of thousands of clones detected, 90% to 95% appear once; the ten largest clones hold 7.5%. The material sequenced was PBMCs. The receptors stem from a donor aged 10-29 years with latent tuberculosis or without tuberculosis infection.

V is TRBV2 and J is TRBJ2-1; 12 bases match TRBD2. The V gene's germline CDR1 is SNHLY and CDR2 FYNNEI. This CDR3 comprises 18 residues. V gave up 6 bases and J gave up 2 bases; unmatched junction bases: 11. CDR3 in DNA: TGTGCCAGCAGGATGGGGACTAGCGGGTTTCGGGCCTACAATGAGCAGTTCTTC. Amino acids: CASRMGTSGFRAYNEQFF.

This clone appeared once. This sequence joins TRBV7-6 and TRBJ2-2; unclear D gene. Germline V lookup: CDR1 SGHVS, CDR2 FNYEAQ. The germline V and J ends were trimmed by 2 bases and 1 base, with 14 bases remaining between them. CDR3 size: 17 residues. This CDR3 is CASSLWSPQLNTGELFF. CDR3 bases: TGTGCCAGCAGCTTATGGTCACCGCAGTTGAACACCGGGGAGCTGTTTTTT. Looking up the rest from reference TRBV7-6 and TRBJ2-2 gives the full variable domain: GAGVSQSPRYKVTKRGQDVALRCDPISGHVSLYWYRQALGQGPEFLTYFNYEAQQDKSGLPNDRFSAERPEGSISTLTIQRTEQRDSAMYRCASSLWSPQLNTGELFFGEGSRLTVL.

V and J are TRBV7-2 and TRBJ2-5, with D possibly matching TRBD2 (6 bases). Germline CDR1 is SGHTA and CDR2 is FQGNSA. The CDR3 is 13 residues long. Trimming shortened V by 6 bases and J by 2 bases, and 10 bases separated the two germline ends. As DNA, the CDR3 is TGTGCCAGCAGACGCGGGGTACAAGAGACCCAGTACTTC. It encodes CASRRGVQETQYF.

The rearrangement joins TRBV5-1 to TRBJ2-2; 10 nucleotides align to TRBD1. Germline V gives CDR1 SGHRS, CDR2 YFSETQ. The junction had 9 bases not matched to a gene; V was cut back by 4 bases and J by 6 bases. The CDR3 runs to 16 residues. CDR3 sequence (DNA): TGCGCCAGCAGCCTTGGACAGGGGGGTTTCCCCGGGGAGCTGTTTTTT. Amino acid sequence: CASSLGQGGFPGELFF.

V is TRBV18 and J is TRBJ2-1; tentatively, D is TRBD2 (5 bases). Germline CDR1 reads KGHSH; CDR2 reads LQKENI. V was clipped by 1 base and J by 5 bases, with 21 bases between them. This CDR3 spans 18 amino acids. CDR3: CASSPLPSWSPRDNEQFF. The CDR3 nucleotides read TGTGCCAGCTCACCACTTCCTTCATGGTCCCCGAGGGACAATGAGCAGTTCTTC.

The chain employs TRBV30 and TRBJ1-1; D is unclear. This CDR3 is 12 amino acids long. Germline V gives CDR1 GTSNPN, CDR2 SVGIG (reference sequence). V shed 3 bases and J shed 5 bases, with 10 bases lying between them. DNA of the CDR3: TGTGCCTGGAGACCACGGGAAACTGAAGCTTTCTTT. It codes for CAWRPRETEAFF.

The V call is TRBV7-9, the J call TRBJ2-2; 7 bases fit TRBD1. The CDR3 totals 14 residues. Per the germline V gene, CDR1 is SEHNR and CDR2 is FQNEAQ (reference sequence). V gave up 8 bases and J gave up 4 bases; unmatched junction bases: 7. This CDR3 is CASSLAGGTGELFF. Written as DNA, the CDR3 is TGTGCCAGCTCGTTGGCAGGGGGCACCGGGGAGCTGTTTTTT.

This rearrangement joins TRBV5-1 to TRBJ2-3, with 12 bases lining up with TRBD2. Germline values: CDR1 SGHRS, CDR2 YFSETQ. Trimming removed 0 bases from V and 7 bases from J; junction bases left unmatched: 3. This CDR3 is 15 amino acids long. CDR3 sequence reads: CASSLELAGGNTQYF. For the CDR3, the DNA is TGCGCCAGCAGCTTGGAACTAGCGGGAGGAAATACGCAGTATTTT.

The V call is TRBV5-6, the J call TRBJ1-2, with D tentatively TRBD1 (6 bases). Germline CDR1 and CDR2: SGHDT and YYEEEE. The CDR3 is made up of 13 amino acids. The ends were cut back, 2 bases at V and 8 bases at J, with 13 bases in the middle. The CDR3 reads CASSFSGTPGYTF. The CDR3 region has the DNA TGTGCCAGCAGCTTTTCCGGGACACCAGGCTACACCTTC. The complete variable domain, with remaining parts taken from reference TRBV5-6 and TRBJ1-2, reads DAGVTQSPTHLIKTRGQQVTLRCSPKSGHDTVSWYQQALGQGPQFIFQYYEEEERQRGNFPDRFSGHQFPNYSSELNVNALLLGDSALYLCASSFSGTPGYTFGSGTRLTVV.

The chain combines TRBV7-8 with TRBJ1-1; D gene unclear. From germline, CDR1 is SGHVS and CDR2 FQNEAQ. The CDR3 runs to 12 residues. V dropped 2 bases and J dropped 7 bases, with 8 bases sitting between them. The CDR3 DNA sequence: TGTGCCAGCAGCTTATGGGCAGATGAAGCTTTCTTT. It translates to CASSLWADEAFF.

J is TRBJ2-7 and V is TRBV7-2; D may be TRBD2 (6 bases). The CDR3 contains 15 residues. V was shortened by 1 base and J by 2 bases, with 12 bases between the two germline ends. The germline V gene encodes CDR1 SGHTA and CDR2 FQGNSA. CDR3 nucleotides: TGTGCCAGCAGCTTAGTGGGGACGGGGGCCTACGAGCAGTACTTC. Its translation: CASSLVGTGAYEQYF.

This sequence joins TRBV19 and TRBJ1-3; weak D call: TRBD1 (6 bases). V gave up 5 bases and J gave up 0 bases, with 14 bases separating them. CDR3 length equals 16 residues. Looked up from germline, CDR1 is LNHDA and CDR2 is SQIVND (reference sequence). The CDR3 region has the DNA TGTGCCAGTAGTCACAGGGAAGGGCTCTCTGGAAACACCATATATTTT. Translated, it gives CASSHREGLSGNTIYF.

The rearrangement links TRBV6-5 to TRBJ1-2; 7 positions match TRBD1. The CDR3 runs to 14 residues. The germline V gene has CDR1 MNHEY and CDR2 SVGAGI. Germline trimming cut 0 bases from V and 4 bases from J; bases unmatched to any gene: 2. The CDR3 coding sequence is TGTGCCAGCAGTTACTCAGGGGGCGGCTATGGCTACACCTTC. Protein product: CASSYSGGGYGYTF.

The chain carries TRBV19 and TRBJ1-1; maybe TRBD1 (5 bases). Germline V gives CDR1 LNHDA, CDR2 SQIVND (reference sequence). V gave up 6 bases and J gave up 3 bases, with 11 bases separating them. The CDR3 extends over 13 amino acids. The CDR3 region has the DNA TGTGCCAGTAGAACCCGGGGGGACACTGAAGCTTTCTTT. Protein product: CASRTRGDTEAFF.

V usage is TRBV27 and J usage is TRBJ2-7; D may be TRBD1 (6 bases). This CDR3 is 14 amino acids long. Germline V gene lookup returns CDR1 MNHEY and CDR2 SMNVEV (reference sequence). Trimming cost V 6 bases and J 1 base, with 13 bases left between them. CDR3 DNA sequence: TGTGCCAGCAGCCCCCTAGGGGGTTCCTACGAGCAGTACTTC. Its protein is CASSPLGGSYEQYF.

V is TRBV19 and J is TRBJ1-1; TRBD1 aligns across 7 bases. Per the germline V gene, CDR1 is LNHDA and CDR2 is SQIVND (reference sequence). The CDR3 contains 14 residues. With 2 bases clipped from V and 1 base from J, the junction kept 1 base outside the gene matches. The CDR3 here is CASSITGANTEAFF. The CDR3 bases are TGTGCCAGTAGTATAACAGGGGCGAACACTGAAGCTTTCTTT.

The rearrangement links TRBV11-3 to TRBJ2-1, with a tentative D call TRBD1 (6 bases). Germline V gene sequence: CDR1 SGHNT, CDR2 YENEEA. The CDR3 has 16 amino acids. V shed 5 bases and J shed 0 bases, with 14 bases lying between them. CDR3 sequence (DNA): TGTGCCAGCAGCCCCCGGGGCAGGGGCTCCTACAATGAGCAGTTCTTC. Protein sequence: CASSPRGRGSYNEQFF.

This rearrangement joins TRBV6-1 to TRBJ2-2, with TRBD2 matching 12 bases. V dropped 3 bases and J dropped 1; count of bases not matched to a gene: 3. The CDR3 runs 17 residues. CDR1 is MNHNS and CDR2 is SASEGT in the germline V gene. CDR3 region: CASSDQTSGRNTGELFF. In DNA form, the CDR3 reads TGTGCCAGCAGTGACCAGACTAGCGGGAGGAACACCGGGGAGCTGTTTTTT.

This chain connects TRBV10-3 to TRBJ1-2; D remains ambiguous. The length of the CDR3 is 14 residues. The germline V gene has CDR1 ENHRY and CDR2 SYGVKD. Trimming took 5 bases from V and 0 from J, leaving 10 bases between them. The CDR3 sequence is CAISRLATNYGYTF. The CDR3 DNA is TGTGCCATCAGTAGGCTAGCCACTAACTATGGCTACACCTTC.

The V gene is TRBV18, the J gene TRBJ2-2, with TRBD1 matching 9 bases. Trimming removed 4 bases from V and 4 bases from J; junction bases left unmatched: 7. Per the germline V gene, CDR1 is KGHSH and CDR2 is LQKENI. The CDR3 runs 16 residues. CDR3 DNA sequence: TGTGCCAGCTCACTACGGACAGGGGCAGGCACCGGGGAGCTGTTTTTT. This translates into CASSLRTGAGTGELFF.